This section outlines one T cell receptor beta chain sequence together with its context. What it binds is unknown. These data are taken from a study of early T cells in non-severe SARS-CoV-2 infection. Study-level information: The chains were unpaired, and the sequenced material was bulk RNA from unsorted whole blood.

Germline CDR1 is DFQATT and CDR2 is SNEGSKA (reference sequence). V lost 4 bases to trimming and J lost 4 bases; unmatched junction nucleotides: 3. The CDR3 is 13 residues long. Tagging with unique molecular identifiers was applied to individual cDNA molecules. TCRdb analysed the 5' RACE reads with MiXCR anew, one entry per CDR3 protein. This table holds 50,000 to 65,000 distinct CDR3 sequences, about an eighth found once. General study findings and limits: There was a bias toward anti-spike CD8 responses in VDJdb matching, which missed private and CD4 specificities.

The chain links TRBV20-1 to TRBJ2-2, with 7 bases identical to TRBD1. The sequencing sample was made of whole blood. The receptor comes from an adult who was a healthcare worker with PCR-confirmed SARS-CoV-2 infection or an uninfected control (not recorded which). The CDR3 reads CSAKTGATGELFF. DNA for the CDR3: TGCAGTGCTAAAACAGGGGCCACCGGGGAGCTGTTTTTT.